The 11 T cell receptor beta chains in this list originate from one sample, sequenced in a study of response to subunit inactivated influenza vaccine. TCRdb reprocessed the RT-PCR reads via MiXCR and lists one record per CDR3 protein. The table includes 550,000 to 800,000 distinct CDR3 sequences, approximately 15% detected once. The sequencing here drew on PBMCs from blood, taken 14 to 15 days before vaccination. The receptors shown here come from a man over 45 who received an inactivated influenza vaccine.

This clonotype came up a few times. The V call is TRBV9, the J call TRBJ2-1, with a tentative D call TRBD2 (5 bases). V was clipped by 3 bases and J by 9 bases, with 10 bases between them. Germline lookup yields CDR1 SGDLS and CDR2 YYNGEE. This CDR3 has 12 amino acids. CDR3 region: CASSGAEAEQFF. The CDR3 DNA sequence: TGTGCCAGCAGCGGGGCGGAGGCTGAGCAGTTCTTC.

This clonotype was seen ten or more times. The rearrangement joins TRBV2 to TRBJ2-5; D might be TRBD1 (6 bases). V was clipped by 5 bases and J by 4 bases, with 8 bases between them. The CDR3 has 12 amino acids. Germline values: CDR1 SNHLY, CDR2 FYNNEI. The CDR3 loop is CASSRTVETQYF. The CDR3 DNA sequence: TGTGCCAGCAGTCGGACAGTAGAGACCCAGTACTTC.

This clonotype was observed a few times. The rearrangement links TRBV12-3 or TRBV12-4 to TRBJ1-2; TRBD1 matches at 9 bases. Trimming removed 6 bases from V and 2 bases from J; junction bases left unmatched: 10. There are 16 residues in the CDR3. In DNA, the CDR3 is TGTGCCAGCAGCCCAACGGGACAGGGACCAAACTATGGCTACACCTTC. Translated, it gives CASSPTGQGPNYGYTF.

The chain has TRBV5-1 and TRBJ2-2, with D maybe TRBD1 (6 bases). CDR1 is SGHRS and CDR2 is YFSETQ in the germline V gene. The V end was cut by 4 bases, the J end by 3 bases, with 22 bases between. The length of the CDR3 is 18 residues. The CDR3 reads CASSTRPGGHPYTGELFF. CDR3 coding DNA: TGCGCCAGCAGCACGCGGCCTGGGGGACACCCCTACACCGGGGAGCTGTTTTTT.

This clonotype was observed a few times. The V and J genes are TRBV6-2 or TRBV6-3 and TRBJ2-1; 12 bases line up with TRBD2. J lost 2 bases, V lost 6 bases, and 5 bases had no gene match. Germline V CDR1 and CDR2: MNHEY, SVGEGT. The CDR3 is 16 residues long. The CDR3 bases are TGTGCCAGCAGACTAGCGGGGGGAGGCCCCTACAATGAGCAGTTCTTC. It specifies CASRLAGGGPYNEQFF.

This clonotype appeared a few times. The CDR3 sequence is CSARGGLAGGFSGTDTQYF. For the CDR3, the DNA is TGCAGTGCTAGGGGGGGCCTAGCGGGGGGTTTCTCGGGCACAGATACGCAGTATTTT. The rearrangement uses TRBV20-1 and TRBJ2-3; 11 nucleotides align to TRBD2. Germline V gene sequence: CDR1 DFQATT, CDR2 SNEGSKA (reference sequence). This CDR3 has 19 residues. Trimming cost V 3 bases and J 1 base; bases outside gene matches: 15.

This clonotype was observed many times. The CDR3 sequence: CASSSAGAYEQYF. DNA of the CDR3: TGTGCCAGCAGTTCGGCAGGGGCCTACGAGCAGTACTTC. This rearrangement joins TRBV27 to TRBJ2-7; weak D call: TRBD1 (6 bases). Germline-derived CDR1 and CDR2 are MNHEY and SMNVEV (reference sequence). V lost 4 bases and J 2 bases, leaving 9 bases between the germline ends. There are 13 residues in the CDR3.

This clonotype was seen a few times. CDR3 sequence: CASSSLLTGRVRKHPNYGYTF. The CDR3 bases are TGTGCCAGCAGCTCACTTCTCACAGGGAGGGTCAGAAAGCACCCTAACTATGGCTACACCTTC. The V and J genes are TRBV11-1 and TRBJ1-2, with TRBD1 as a possible D gene (6 bases). Deletions cut 4 bases from V and 0 bases from J, with 30 bases between. In germline, CDR1 is SGHAT, CDR2 FQDESV (reference sequence). The CDR3 has 21 residues.

V usage is TRBV12-3 or TRBV12-4 and J usage is TRBJ1-2; 8 nucleotides line up with TRBD1. V lost 6 bases to trimming and J lost 8 bases; unmatched junction nucleotides: 11. The CDR3 runs 14 residues. For the CDR3, the DNA is TGTGCCAGCAGCTTACGACAGGGGAGAGGCGGCTACACCTTC. This translates into CASSLRQGRGGYTF.

The table lists this clonotype with a count of one. The CDR3 is CAGAADLVTGELFF. CDR3 nucleotides: TGTGCTGGGGCGGCCGATTTGGTGACCGGGGAGCTGTTTTTT. The chain carries TRBV30 and TRBJ2-2; TRBD1 is a possible D gene (5 bases). CDR3 size: 14 residues. CDR1 is GTSNPN, CDR2 SVGIG, per germline (reference sequence).

The chain links TRBV20-1 to TRBJ2-5, with D possibly matching TRBD1 (6 bases). This CDR3 has 14 amino acids. V lost 1 base and J 5 bases, leaving 14 bases between the germline ends. The germline V gene encodes CDR1 DFQATT and CDR2 SNEGSKA (reference sequence). The CDR3 sequence: CSARVARGTETQYF. The CDR3 nucleotides are TGCAGTGCTAGAGTAGCCAGGGGCACGGAGACCCAGTACTTC.